Below, 3 T cell receptor beta chains from the same sample are listed, as sequenced in a study of cytomegalovirus exposure and HLA in healthy donors. With 60 Vbeta and 13 Jbeta primers, the PCR was carried out. Clones were sequenced by immunoSEQ multiplex PCR, and TCRdb holds only the in-frame ones, with some missing. The table has 150,000 to 200,000 clones, 78% seen once. The material sequenced was PBMCs. These receptors were taken from a woman aged 25 to 39 in good health and CMV-seropositive.

This clone was picked up one time. Here the CDR3 DNA reads TGTGCCAGCAGTGAGCGACAGGCCCCTGGGGCCAACGTCCTGACTTTC. Amino acids: CASSERQAPGANVLTF. The gene calls are TRBV25-1 and TRBJ2-6; a possible D gene is TRBD1 (6 bases). Deletions cut 3 bases from V and 2 bases from J, with 11 bases between. Germline lookup yields CDR1 MGHDK and CDR2 SYGVNS. The length of the CDR3 is 16 residues.

This chain connects TRBV6-5 to TRBJ2-1, with 11 positions matching TRBD2. The germline CDR1 and CDR2 sequences are MNHEY and SVGAGI. CDR3 length: 16 residues. Trimming at V came to 2 bases and at J to 8 bases, leaving 8 bases not matched to a gene. CDR3 loop: CASSYGRLAGNDEQFF. The CDR3 DNA reads as TGTGCCAGCAGTTACGGCAGACTAGCGGGAAACGATGAGCAGTTCTTC.

The chain joins TRBV5-1 to TRBJ1-2; the match to TRBD1 covers 11 bases. Germline V gene data show CDR1 as SGHRS and CDR2 as YFSETQ. The CDR3 runs to 15 residues. Trimming took 0 bases from V and 6 from J; bases not matched to a gene: 4. The CDR3 here is CASSLAGTGGHGYTF. The CDR3 DNA sequence: TGCGCCAGCAGCTTGGCGGGGACAGGGGGGCATGGCTACACCTTC.